This TCR beta chain was sequenced during a study of glioma-infiltrating T cells. With respect to this clonotype: Its antigen is not known.

Regarding the study as a whole: Only very few CDR3 sequences appeared in both tissue and blood. Non-neoplastic patients had below-expected tissue-blood divergence, while all gliomas exceeded expectation.

Amplification of TCR alpha and beta CDR3 regions from RNA used iRepertoire nested multiplex PCR. TCRdb passed the multiplex PCR reads through MiXCR, listing each CDR3 protein once. The sample contains 85,000 to 110,000 distinct CDR3 sequences, approximately 28% of which appear only once. The CDR3 length is 10 residues. The germline V gene has CDR1 GTSNPN and CDR2 SVGIG (reference sequence). The ends were cut back, 5 bases at V and 7 bases at J, with 9 bases in the middle. The TCR sequence derives from a human donor with low-grade glioma or glioblastoma, undergoing nonglioma brain surgery, or in good health (not recorded which). The source material was glioma tissue, nonneoplastic brain tissue, or PBMCs (not recorded which). This chain connects TRBV30 to TRBJ2-7; unclear D gene. CDR3 DNA sequence: TGTGCCTGGGGACCCAGTGAGCAGTACTTC. It codes for CAWGPSEQYF.